Here is one T cell receptor beta chain with its context. The source of the sample is a study of blood T cell repertoires in COVID-19. For the study at large: The United States, Italy and Spain supplied acute and convalescent COVID-19 samples. The cDNA or gDNA used as material had been derived from T cells, B-cell-depleted T cells, or PBMCs.

This table comes from immunoSEQ multiplex PCR, and its TCRdb copy is limited to in-frame clones, with some not included. The sample gives about 90,000 clones, around 92% of which show up once; 6.3% is in the top ten. Germline values: CDR1 SGHNT, CDR2 YENEEA. This CDR3 has 12 residues. The germline V and J ends were trimmed by 6 bases and 5 bases, with 9 bases remaining between them. This receptor was taken from a woman between 55 and 75 years old with active COVID-19. Material: peripheral blood. The V and J genes are TRBV11-3 and TRBJ2-3; a weak D match, TRBD1 (5 bases). The CDR3 spells CASRYRRDTQYF. CDR3 bases: TGTGCCAGCAGGTACAGGAGAGATACGCAGTATTTT.